The following is a T cell receptor (beta chain) sequence with its context. This sample stems from a study of sequential checkpoint blockade in melanoma. Using immunoSEQ multiplex PCR, the repertoire was profiled, and TCRdb retains in-frame clones only, with some absent. The table has around 11,000 clones, roughly 72% seen once. CDR3 length equals 15 residues. Germline values: CDR1 LGHNA, CDR2 YNFKEQ. V lost 0 bases and J lost 0; bases outside the gene matches: 2. Described treatment: randomized to nivolumab then ipilimumab (arm A) or the reverse (arm B). PBMC sorting kept live CD3+CD8+ cells without CD19 or CD56.

The sample here was CD8+ T cells sorted from blood (inferred from file names), taken from a patient given nivolumab and ipilimumab in sequence. The rearrangement joins TRBV4-2 to TRBJ2-7; 7 bases align to TRBD1. The TCR originated in a human donor with melanoma. The CDR3 is CASSQEQGLSYEQYF. In nucleotides, the CDR3 is TGTGCCAGCAGCCAAGAACAGGGGCTCTCCTACGAGCAGTACTTC.